Sequencing of this T cell receptor beta chain was carried out in a study of blood T cell repertoires in COVID-19. The wider study: Italy, Spain and the United States were the sources of the convalescent and acute COVID-19 samples. The analysed material was cDNA or gDNA that came from T cells, B-cell-depleted T cells, or PBMCs.

The germline V gene encodes CDR1 SGHAT and CDR2 FQNNGV. The length of the CDR3 is 15 residues. V dropped 5 bases and J dropped 4 bases, with 15 bases sitting between them. As processed by the authors: Quantification of nucleated cells was approximated via reference gene primer amplification. TCRdb's copy holds only in-frame clones and misses some; the assay was immunoSEQ multiplex PCR. That table furnishes V, J and clone size, whereas the DNA furnished D and trimming. Among around 260,000 clones listed, around 90% were seen once. The clonotype was recovered from a woman in her thirties or forties who had recovered from COVID-19. The chain couples TRBV11-2 to TRBJ2-1; TRBD1 is a possible D gene (6 bases). Sequenced sample: peripheral blood. The chain's CDR3 is CASSNTGYGYNEQFF. As DNA, the CDR3 is TGTGCCAGCAGCAACACAGGGTATGGGTACAATGAGCAGTTCTTC.